The entry below describes one TCR beta chain. The data were produced by immunoSEQ multiplex PCR, yet TCRdb's version contains in-frame clones alone and is incomplete. Found here are about 280,000 clones, about 80% of them singletons; the top ten hold approximately 10%. Germline CDR1 SEHNR, CDR2 FQNEAQ (reference sequence). CDR3 length: 17 residues. V lost 2 bases to trimming and J lost 0 bases; unmatched junction nucleotides: 7. This sample is drawn from a study of blood T cell repertoires in COVID-19. For the study at large: The analysed material was cDNA or gDNA that came from T cells, B-cell-depleted T cells, or PBMCs.

The V call is TRBV7-9, the J call TRBJ2-3, with 8 bases aligning to TRBD2. The sequenced sample was peripheral blood. The clonotype was recovered from a woman in her forties or fifties who had recovered from COVID-19. CDR3 coding DNA: TGTGCCAGCAGCTTACCCAAGCGGGAGTCGAGCACAGATACGCAGTATTTT. Protein sequence: CASSLPKRESSTDTQYF.